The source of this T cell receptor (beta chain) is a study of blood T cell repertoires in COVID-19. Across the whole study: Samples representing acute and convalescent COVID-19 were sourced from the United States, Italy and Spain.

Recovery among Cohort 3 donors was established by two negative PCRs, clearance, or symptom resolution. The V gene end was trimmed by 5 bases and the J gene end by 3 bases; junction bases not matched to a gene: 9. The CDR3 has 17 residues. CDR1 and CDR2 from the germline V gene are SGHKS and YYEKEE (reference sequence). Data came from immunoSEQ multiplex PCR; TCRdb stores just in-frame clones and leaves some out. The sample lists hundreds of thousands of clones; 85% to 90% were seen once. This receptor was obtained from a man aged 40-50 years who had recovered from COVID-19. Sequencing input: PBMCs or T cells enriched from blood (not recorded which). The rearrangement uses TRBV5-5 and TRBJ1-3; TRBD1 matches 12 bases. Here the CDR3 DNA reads TGTGCCAGCAGTCAGCCGGGACAGGGGGCTGGTGGAAACACCATATATTTT. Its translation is CASSQPGQGAGGNTIYF. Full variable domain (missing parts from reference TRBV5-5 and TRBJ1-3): DAGVTQSPTHLIKTRGQQVTLRCSPISGHKSVSWYQQVLGQGPQFIFQYYEKEERGRGNFPDRFSARQFPNYSSELNVNALLLGDSALYLCASSQPGQGAGGNTIYFGEGSWLTVV.